What follows describes a single T cell receptor beta chain. CDR1 is SGHRS and CDR2 is YFSETQ in the germline V gene. This CDR3 comprises 17 residues. V trimming: 4 bases; J trimming: 4 bases; junction bases outside the gene matches: 12. This entry comes from a study of blood T cell repertoires in COVID-19. Study details: Some COVID-19 samples were acute and others convalescent; all came from the United States, Italy and Spain. From T cells, B-cell-depleted T cells, or PBMCs came the material, which was cDNA or gDNA.

Produced via immunoSEQ multiplex PCR; TCRdb's table is partial and in-frame only. The sample consists of over 60,000 clones, around 85% of them appearing once. The sequence was obtained from a woman older than 75 with active or convalescent COVID-19. This chain links TRBV5-1 with TRBJ2-5; 11 bases map to TRBD2. Sequencing was carried out using peripheral blood. In DNA, the CDR3 is TGCGCCAGCAGCCCCAGGGCCGGGACTAGCGGAGGAGAGACCCAGTACTTC. It encodes CASSPRAGTSGGETQYF.